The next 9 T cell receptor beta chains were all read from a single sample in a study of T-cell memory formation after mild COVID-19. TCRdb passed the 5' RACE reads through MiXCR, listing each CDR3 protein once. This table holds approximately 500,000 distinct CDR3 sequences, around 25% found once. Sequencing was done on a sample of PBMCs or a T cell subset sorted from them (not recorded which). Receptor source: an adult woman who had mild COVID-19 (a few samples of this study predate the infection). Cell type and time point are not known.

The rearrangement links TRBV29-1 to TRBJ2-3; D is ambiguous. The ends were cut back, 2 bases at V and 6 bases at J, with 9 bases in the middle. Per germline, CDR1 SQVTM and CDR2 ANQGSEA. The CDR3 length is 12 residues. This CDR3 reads CSVEWSADTQYF. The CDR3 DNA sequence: TGCAGCGTTGAATGGAGTGCGGATACGCAGTATTTT.

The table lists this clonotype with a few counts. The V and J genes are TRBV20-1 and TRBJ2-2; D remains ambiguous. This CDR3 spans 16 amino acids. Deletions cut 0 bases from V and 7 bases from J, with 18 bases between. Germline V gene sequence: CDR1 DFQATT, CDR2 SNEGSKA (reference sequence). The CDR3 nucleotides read TGCAGTGCTAGAGATGTTCGGTTAGGGAAGGGCGGGGAGCTGTTTTTT. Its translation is CSARDVRLGKGGELFF.

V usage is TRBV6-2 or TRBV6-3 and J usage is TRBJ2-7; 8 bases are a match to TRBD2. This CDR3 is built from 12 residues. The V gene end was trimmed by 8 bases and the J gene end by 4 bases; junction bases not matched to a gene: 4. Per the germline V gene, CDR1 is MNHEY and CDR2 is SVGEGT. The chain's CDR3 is CASGAGGYEQYF. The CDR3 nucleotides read TGTGCCAGCGGGGCGGGAGGATACGAGCAGTACTTC.

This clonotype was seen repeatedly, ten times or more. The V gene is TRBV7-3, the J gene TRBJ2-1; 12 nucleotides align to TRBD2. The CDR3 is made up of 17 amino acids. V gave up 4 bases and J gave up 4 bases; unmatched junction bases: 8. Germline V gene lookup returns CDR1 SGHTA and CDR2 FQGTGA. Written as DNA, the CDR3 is TGTGCCAGCAGCTCCTACGGGACTAGCGGGCCGTACAATGAGCAGTTCTTC. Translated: CASSSYGTSGPYNEQFF.

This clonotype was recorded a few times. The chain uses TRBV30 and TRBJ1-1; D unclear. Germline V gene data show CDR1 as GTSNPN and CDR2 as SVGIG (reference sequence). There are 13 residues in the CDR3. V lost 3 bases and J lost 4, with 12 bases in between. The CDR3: CAWSAGLSTEAFF. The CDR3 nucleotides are TGTGCCTGGAGCGCCGGACTGAGCACTGAAGCTTTCTTT.

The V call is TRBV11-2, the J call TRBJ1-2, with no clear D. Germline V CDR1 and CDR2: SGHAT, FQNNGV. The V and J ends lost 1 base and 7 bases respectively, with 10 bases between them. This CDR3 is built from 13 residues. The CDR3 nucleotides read TGTGCCAGCAGCTTAGGTACAGTACGTGGCTACACCTTC. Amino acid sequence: CASSLGTVRGYTF. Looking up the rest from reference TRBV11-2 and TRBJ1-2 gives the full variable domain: EAGVAQSPRYKIIEKRQSVAFWCNPISGHATLYWYQQILGQGPKLLIQFQNNGVVDDSQLPKDRFSAERLKGVDSTLKIQPAKLEDSAVYLCASSLGTVRGYTFGSGTRLTVV.

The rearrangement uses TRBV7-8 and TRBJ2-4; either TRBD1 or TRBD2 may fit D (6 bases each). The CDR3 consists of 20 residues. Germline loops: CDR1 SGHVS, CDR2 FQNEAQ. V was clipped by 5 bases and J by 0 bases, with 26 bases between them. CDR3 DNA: TGTGCCAGCAGCCTAACCCCCTTTGACTCCCCGGGGGCAGCCAAAAACATTCAGTACTTC. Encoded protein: CASSLTPFDSPGAAKNIQYF.

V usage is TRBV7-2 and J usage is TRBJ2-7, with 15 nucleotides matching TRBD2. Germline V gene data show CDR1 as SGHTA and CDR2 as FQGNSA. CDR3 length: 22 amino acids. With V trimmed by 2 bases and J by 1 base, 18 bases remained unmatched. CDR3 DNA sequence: TGTGCCAGCAGCTTATTTCGGGGACTTGGACTAGCGGGAGGGCCGCGGTCCTACGAGCAGTACTTC. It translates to CASSLFRGLGLAGGPRSYEQYF.

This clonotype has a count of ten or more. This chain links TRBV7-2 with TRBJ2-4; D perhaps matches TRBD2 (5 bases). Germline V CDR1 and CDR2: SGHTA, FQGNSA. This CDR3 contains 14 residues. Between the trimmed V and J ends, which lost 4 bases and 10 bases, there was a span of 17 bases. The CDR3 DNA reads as TGTGCCAGCAGCTCCGGACTCCCCCCGGGGATTCAGTACTTC. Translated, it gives CASSSGLPPGIQYF.